This T cell receptor (beta chain) was identified during a study of blood T cell repertoires in COVID-19. Overall study context: The study drew acute and convalescent COVID-19 samples from the United States, Italy and Spain.

Only in-frame clones appear in the TCRdb table, and some are missing; sequencing was by immunoSEQ multiplex PCR. Of 350,000 to 450,000 clones listed, approximately 93% were seen once; the top ten hold about 0.78%. CDR1 and CDR2 from the germline V gene are SGHTA and FQGTGA. The CDR3 totals 15 residues. Trimming cost V 2 bases and J 8 bases; bases outside gene matches: 6. This clone was seen a few times. Specimen: PBMCs or T cells enriched from blood (not recorded which). The V call is TRBV7-3, the J call TRBJ2-1; 10 positions agree with TRBD2. This clonotype was obtained from a woman aged 40 to 50 who had been exposed to COVID-19. CDR3 DNA sequence: TGTGCCAGCAGCTTACAAGCGGGAGGGCTTCATGAGCAGTTCTTC. Translated, it gives CASSLQAGGLHEQFF.